Each of the 22 T cell receptor beta chains below was sequenced from the same sample in a study of OX40 agonist ivuxolimab in advanced cancers. Some clones are missing from TCRdb's copy, which holds only in-frame ones; the method was immunoSEQ multiplex PCR. The table lists around 77,000 clones, 85% of them singletons. The sequences come from CD4+ or CD8+ T cells sorted from blood, collected in a trial of the OX40 agonist ivuxolimab. These receptors were collected from an adult with an advanced solid tumor such as melanoma, head and neck, liver or kidney cancer.

The chain joins TRBV6-5 to TRBJ1-2; no definite D call. Germline loops: CDR1 MNHEY, CDR2 SVGAGI. The V and J ends lost 5 bases and 4 bases respectively, with 11 bases between them. The CDR3 is 13 amino acids. The CDR3 nucleotides read TGTGCCAGCAGTCCCTCCGCGGGCTATGGCTACACCTTC. It encodes CASSPSAGYGYTF.

The chain employs TRBV10-3 and TRBJ2-5; D uncertain. The V gene lost 0 bases and the J gene lost 4 bases, with 15 bases spanning the gap. The CDR3 extends over 16 amino acids. Germline assignment: CDR1 ENHRY and CDR2 SYGVKD. CDR3 in amino acids: CAISESGGRSGETQYF. Written as DNA, the CDR3 is TGTGCCATCAGTGAGTCTGGCGGAAGGTCAGGAGAGACCCAGTACTTC.

The chain couples TRBV18 to TRBJ1-5; possibly TRBD1 for D (6 bases). The ends were cut back, 0 bases at V and 7 bases at J, with 25 bases in the middle. The CDR3 is 19 amino acids. Germline assignment: CDR1 KGHSH and CDR2 LQKENI. The CDR3 loop reads CASSPPPNDVQGKGQPQHF. CDR3 bases: TGTGCCAGCTCACCACCGCCAAACGACGTACAGGGAAAAGGACAGCCCCAGCATTTT.

The chain uses TRBV7-9 and TRBJ1-5; perhaps TRBD1 as D (5 bases). Germline values: CDR1 SEHNR, CDR2 FQNEAQ (reference sequence). The CDR3 has 14 amino acids. The ends were cut back, 5 bases at V and 3 bases at J, with 11 bases in the middle. The CDR3 protein is CASSAGSNNQPQHF. The CDR3 DNA reads as TGTGCCAGCAGCGCAGGGTCGAACAATCAGCCCCAGCATTTT.

This rearrangement joins TRBV6-6 to TRBJ1-2, with D possibly matching TRBD1 (5 bases). V lost 8 bases to trimming and J lost 3 bases, with 16 bases between them. CDR1 is MNHNY and CDR2 is SVGAGI in the germline V gene (reference sequence). The CDR3 runs 14 residues. CDR3 DNA sequence: TGTGCCAGCGCCGGCCAGGGCGGTGACTATGGCTACACCTTC. Encoded protein: CASAGQGGDYGYTF.

This rearrangement joins TRBV7-2 to TRBJ1-3; 8 bases map to TRBD1. Germline lookup yields CDR1 SGHTA and CDR2 FQGNSA. With 4 bases clipped from V and 0 bases from J, the junction kept 5 bases outside the gene matches. This CDR3 region has 16 residues. The chain's CDR3 is CASSSSGGRSGNTIYF. Here the CDR3 DNA reads TGTGCCAGCAGCTCATCAGGGGGCCGCTCTGGAAACACCATATATTTT.

The V gene is TRBV6-5, the J gene TRBJ2-3, with D maybe TRBD2 (6 bases). V lost 8 bases and J 1 base, leaving 16 bases between the germline ends. Germline CDR1 is MNHEY and CDR2 is SVGAGI. The CDR3 is 15 amino acids. The CDR3 region is CASQTGGGGTDTQYF. In nucleotides, the CDR3 is TGTGCCAGCCAAACTGGTGGCGGGGGCACAGATACGCAGTATTTT.

The V call is TRBV18, the J call TRBJ2-5, with 11 bases fitting TRBD2. Germline CDR1 reads KGHSH; CDR2 reads LQKENI. V gave up 4 bases and J gave up 4 bases; unmatched junction bases: 20. This CDR3 has 20 amino acids. CDR3 bases: TGTGCCAGCTCACTGACAGGGACTAGCGGCCTACGGGTAATACGAGAGACCCAGTACTTC. This sequence encodes CASSLTGTSGLRVIRETQYF.

The CDR3 protein is CASSLDWDRGLTDTQYF. CDR3 bases: TGTGCCAGCAGCTTAGACTGGGACAGGGGGCTCACAGATACGCAGTATTTT. The rearrangement joins TRBV11-2 to TRBJ2-3, with TRBD1 matching over 12 bases. This CDR3 is 17 amino acids long. Germline V gene data show CDR1 as SGHAT and CDR2 as FQNNGV. The ends lost 0 bases at V and 2 bases at J; junction bases unmatched: 3.

The chain employs TRBV30 and TRBJ2-2; TRBD2 matches 10 bases. The ends lost 5 bases at V and 4 bases at J; junction bases unmatched: 7. The CDR3 has 15 residues. Looked up from germline, CDR1 is GTSNPN and CDR2 is SVGIG (reference sequence). The CDR3 DNA reads as TGTGCCTGGGGGAGAGCGGGGGGGCGCACCGGGGAGCTGTTTTTT. Translation gives CAWGRAGGRTGELFF.

This clone has a handful of counts. The V and J genes are TRBV29-1 and TRBJ1-1; TRBD1 aligns across 8 bases. V shed 7 bases, J shed 5 bases, and the junction held 15 bases outside the gene matches. The CDR3 extends over 15 amino acids. Germline V gives CDR1 SQVTM, CDR2 ANQGSEA. The CDR3 nucleotides read TGCAGCGCTTGCGGGGGGCAGGGGGCAGGGACTGAAGCTTTCTTT. Translation gives CSACGGQGAGTEAFF.

This clone was counted only a few times. V gene TRBV19 combines with J gene TRBJ2-2, with D uncertain. CDR3 length: 15 amino acids. V was trimmed by 3 bases and J by 1 base, leaving 9 bases between them. CDR1 is LNHDA and CDR2 is SQIVND in the germline V gene (reference sequence). CDR3 DNA: TGTGCCAGTAGTATTAAAAGGGTGAACACCGGGGAGCTGTTTTTT. As protein: CASSIKRVNTGELFF.

CDR3 loop: CSVEGTVGETQYF. The CDR3 DNA sequence: TGCAGCGTTGAAGGGACAGTTGGCGAGACCCAGTACTTC. V and J are TRBV29-1 and TRBJ2-5, with a weak D call TRBD1 (6 bases). The CDR3 contains 13 residues. Trimming shortened V by 1 base and J by 5 bases, and 11 bases separated the two germline ends. Looked up from germline, CDR1 is SQVTM and CDR2 is ANQGSEA.

The rearrangement uses TRBV6-5 and TRBJ1-5; 9 bases are shared with TRBD1. This CDR3 is built from 14 residues. The germline gives CDR1 MNHEY, CDR2 SVGAGI. V shed 5 bases, J shed 6 bases, and the junction held 5 bases outside the gene matches. CDR3 sequence (DNA): TGTGCCAGCAGTCATACAGGGGGCGGTCAGCCCCAGCATTTT. It translates to CASSHTGGGQPQHF.

The chain employs TRBV6-5 and TRBJ2-1; D is unresolved. CDR1 and CDR2 from the germline V gene are MNHEY and SVGAGI. The CDR3 loop spans 11 amino acids. V shed 0 bases and J shed 7 bases, with 1 base lying between them. The CDR3 nucleotides read TGTGCCAGCAGTTACTCGAATGAGCAGTTCTTC. Protein: CASSYSNEQFF.

The V call is TRBV4-3, the J call TRBJ1-1; 8 bases align to TRBD1. The CDR3 consists of 16 residues. Germline V CDR1 and CDR2: LGHNA, YSLEER. V shed 5 bases and J 3 bases; nucleotides not matched to a gene: 11. CDR3 region: CASSDYMTGDHTEAFF. The CDR3 region has the DNA TGCGCCAGCAGCGATTATATGACAGGGGATCACACTGAAGCTTTCTTT.

The chain combines TRBV7-9 with TRBJ1-4; D might be TRBD1 (6 bases). The CDR3 totals 17 residues. V lost 4 bases to trimming and J lost 4 bases, with 19 bases between them. Germline loops: CDR1 SEHNR, CDR2 FQNEAQ (reference sequence). This chain's CDR3 is CASSSRGGQGLNEKLFF. CDR3 nucleotides: TGTGCCAGCAGCTCACGGGGGGGCCAGGGGCTTAATGAAAAACTGTTTTTT.

The rearrangement joins TRBV6-6 to TRBJ2-5; 7 bases are a match to TRBD1. Germline-derived CDR1 and CDR2 are MNHNY and SVGAGI (reference sequence). J lost 3 bases, V lost 4 bases, and 5 bases had no gene match. The CDR3 totals 14 residues. This CDR3 reads CASSSHTGEETQYF. As DNA, the CDR3 is TGTGCCAGCAGTTCGCACACAGGGGAAGAGACCCAGTACTTC.

The chain recombines TRBV6-1 with TRBJ2-1; possibly TRBD2 for D (5 bases). V was cut by 6 bases and J by 9 bases, with 15 bases left in between. The germline V gene has CDR1 MNHNS and CDR2 SASEGT. CDR3 size: 13 residues. CDR3 coding DNA: TGTGCCAGCAGCCTCTTGGAGGTCAGTGAGCAGTTCTTC. This codes for CASSLLEVSEQFF.

CDR3 loop: CASRARDSSYEQYF. In nucleotides, the CDR3 is TGTGCCAGCAGGGCACGGGACTCCTCCTACGAGCAGTACTTC. This rearrangement joins TRBV27 to TRBJ2-7, with a possible D match to TRBD2 (6 bases). Per germline, CDR1 MNHEY and CDR2 SMNVEV (reference sequence). This CDR3 spans 14 amino acids. V lost 6 bases and J 0 bases, leaving 12 bases between the germline ends.

This clone is a singleton in its sample. The chain recombines TRBV6-6 with TRBJ1-2, with D possibly being TRBD1 (6 bases). V was pared by 4 bases and J by 4 bases, with 13 bases between. This CDR3 contains 14 residues. Germline lookup yields CDR1 MNHNY and CDR2 SVGAGI (reference sequence). The CDR3 DNA is TGTGCCAGCAGTTCGCGACAGGAGGCCTATGGCTACACCTTC. Translating gives CASSSRQEAYGYTF.

V and J are TRBV21-1 and TRBJ2-3. TRBV21-1 is termed a pseudogene. The CDR3 consists of 16 residues. CDR3 sequence: CASYKPRARKGDTQYF. CDR3 nucleotide sequence: TGTGCCAGCTACAAACCCCGGGCCCGAAAAGGGGATACGCAGTATTTT.